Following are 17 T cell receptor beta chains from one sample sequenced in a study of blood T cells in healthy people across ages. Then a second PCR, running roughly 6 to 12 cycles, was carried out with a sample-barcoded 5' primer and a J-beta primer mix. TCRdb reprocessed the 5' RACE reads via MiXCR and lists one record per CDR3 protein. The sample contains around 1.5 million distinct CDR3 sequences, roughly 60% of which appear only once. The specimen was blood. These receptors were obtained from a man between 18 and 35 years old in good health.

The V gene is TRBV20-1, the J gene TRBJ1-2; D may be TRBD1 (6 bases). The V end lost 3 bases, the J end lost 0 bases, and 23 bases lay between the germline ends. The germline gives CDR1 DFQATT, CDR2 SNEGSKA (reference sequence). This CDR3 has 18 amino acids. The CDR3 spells CSASMSSPEEGANYGYTF. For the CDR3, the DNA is TGCAGTGCTAGTATGTCCAGTCCCGAGGAGGGGGCTAACTATGGCTACACCTTC.

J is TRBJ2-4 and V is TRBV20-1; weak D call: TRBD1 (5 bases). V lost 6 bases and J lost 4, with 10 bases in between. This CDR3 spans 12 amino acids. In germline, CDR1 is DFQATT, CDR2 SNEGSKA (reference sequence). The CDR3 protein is CSAQEKKNIQYF. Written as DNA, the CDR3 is TGCAGTGCACAGGAAAAAAAAAACATTCAGTACTTC.

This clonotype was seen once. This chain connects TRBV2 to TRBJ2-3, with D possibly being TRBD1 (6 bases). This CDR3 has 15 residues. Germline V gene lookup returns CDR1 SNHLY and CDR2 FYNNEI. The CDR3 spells CASSGRGEMADTQYF. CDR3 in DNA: TGTGCTTCCTCAGGCAGGGGCGAGATGGCAGATACGCAGTATTTT.

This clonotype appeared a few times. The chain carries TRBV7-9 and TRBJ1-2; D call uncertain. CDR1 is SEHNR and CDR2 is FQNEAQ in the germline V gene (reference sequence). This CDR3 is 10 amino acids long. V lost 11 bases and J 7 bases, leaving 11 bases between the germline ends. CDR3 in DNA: TGTGCCTTGACAAGGGCTGGCTACACCTTC. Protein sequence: CALTRAGYTF.

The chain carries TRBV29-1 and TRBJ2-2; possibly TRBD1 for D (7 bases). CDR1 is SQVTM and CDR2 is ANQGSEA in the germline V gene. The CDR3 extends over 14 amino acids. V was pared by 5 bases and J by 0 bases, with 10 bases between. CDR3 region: CSVPGGSNTGELFF. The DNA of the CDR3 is TGCAGCGTTCCAGGGGGGTCGAACACCGGGGAGCTGTTTTTT.

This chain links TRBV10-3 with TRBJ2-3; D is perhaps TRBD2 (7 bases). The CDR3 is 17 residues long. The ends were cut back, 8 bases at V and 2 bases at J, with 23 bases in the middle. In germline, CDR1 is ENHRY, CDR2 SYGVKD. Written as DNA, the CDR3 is TGTGCCATCCATCGAGGTGTGGGGGGGCTCGTCACAGATACGCAGTATTTT. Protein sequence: CAIHRGVGGLVTDTQYF.

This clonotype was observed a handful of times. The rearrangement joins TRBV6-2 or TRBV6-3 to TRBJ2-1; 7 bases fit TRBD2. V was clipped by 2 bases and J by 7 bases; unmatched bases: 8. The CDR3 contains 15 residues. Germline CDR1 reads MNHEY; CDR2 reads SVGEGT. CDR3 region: CASSYGGSPLNEQFF. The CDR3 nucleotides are TGTGCCAGCAGTTACGGCGGGAGCCCTTTGAATGAGCAGTTCTTC.

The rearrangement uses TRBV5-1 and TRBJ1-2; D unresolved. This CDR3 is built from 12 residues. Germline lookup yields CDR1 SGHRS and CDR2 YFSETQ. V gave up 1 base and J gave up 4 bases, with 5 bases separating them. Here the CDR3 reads CASSLFRYGYTF. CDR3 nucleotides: TGCGCCAGCAGCTTGTTCCGCTATGGCTACACCTTC. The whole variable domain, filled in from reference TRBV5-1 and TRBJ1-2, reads KAGVTQTPRYLIKTRGQQVTLSCSPISGHRSVSWYQQTPGQGLQFLFEYFSETQRNKGNFPGRFSGRQFSNSRSEMNVSTLELGDSALYLCASSLFRYGYTFGSGTRLTVV.

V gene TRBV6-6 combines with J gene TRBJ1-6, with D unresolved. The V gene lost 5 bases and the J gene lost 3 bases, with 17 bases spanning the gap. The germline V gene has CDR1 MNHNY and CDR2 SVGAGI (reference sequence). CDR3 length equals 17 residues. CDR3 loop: CASSHKRSVNYNSPLHF. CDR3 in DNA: TGTGCCAGCAGTCACAAGAGGTCAGTGAACTATAATTCACCCCTCCACTTT.

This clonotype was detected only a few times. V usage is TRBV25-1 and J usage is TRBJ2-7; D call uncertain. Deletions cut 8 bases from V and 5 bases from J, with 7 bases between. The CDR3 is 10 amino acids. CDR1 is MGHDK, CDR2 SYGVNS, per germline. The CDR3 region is CASVGNEQYF. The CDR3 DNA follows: TGTGCCAGCGTGGGGAACGAGCAGTACTTC.

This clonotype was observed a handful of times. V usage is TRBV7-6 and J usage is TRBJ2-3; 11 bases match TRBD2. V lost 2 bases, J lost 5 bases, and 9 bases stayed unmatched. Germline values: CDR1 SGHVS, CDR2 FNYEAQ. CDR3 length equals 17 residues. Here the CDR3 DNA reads TGTGCCAGCAGCTTATTACCGTTAGCGGGAGGGAGAGATACGCAGTATTTT. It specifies CASSLLPLAGGRDTQYF.

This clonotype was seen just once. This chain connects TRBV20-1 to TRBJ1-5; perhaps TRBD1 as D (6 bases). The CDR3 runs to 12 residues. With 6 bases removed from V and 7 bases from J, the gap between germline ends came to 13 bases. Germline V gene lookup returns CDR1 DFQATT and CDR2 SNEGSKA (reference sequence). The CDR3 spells CSATTGFQPQHF. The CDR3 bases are TGCAGTGCGACCACAGGGTTCCAGCCCCAGCATTTT.

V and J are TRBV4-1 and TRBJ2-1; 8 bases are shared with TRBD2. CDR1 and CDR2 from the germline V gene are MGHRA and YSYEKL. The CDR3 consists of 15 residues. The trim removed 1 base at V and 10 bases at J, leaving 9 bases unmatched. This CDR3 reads CASSQGFLAGVEQFF. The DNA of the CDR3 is TGCGCCAGCAGCCAAGGGTTCCTAGCGGGTGTCGAGCAGTTCTTC.

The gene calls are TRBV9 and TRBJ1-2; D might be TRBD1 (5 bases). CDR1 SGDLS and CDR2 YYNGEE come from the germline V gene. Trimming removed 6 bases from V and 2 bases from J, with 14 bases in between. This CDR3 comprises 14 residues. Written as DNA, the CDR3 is TGTGCCAGCAACCCTTGGGGCAGCAACTATGGCTACACCTTC. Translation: CASNPWGSNYGYTF.

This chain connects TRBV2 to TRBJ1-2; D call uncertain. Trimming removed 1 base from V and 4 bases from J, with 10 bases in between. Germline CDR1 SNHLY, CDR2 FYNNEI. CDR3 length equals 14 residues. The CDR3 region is CASSEDGSSYGYTF. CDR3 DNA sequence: TGTGCCAGCAGTGAAGACGGCTCGAGCTATGGCTACACCTTC.

CDR3 coding DNA: TGCGCCAGCAGAAGGGGGGCAGGGGGTTTTAACTATGGCTACACCTTC. This encodes CASRRGAGGFNYGYTF. The chain joins TRBV4-3 to TRBJ1-2; 7 bases fit TRBD1. The CDR3 runs 16 residues. Germline-derived CDR1 and CDR2 are LGHNA and YSLEER. J lost 1 base, V lost 6 bases, and 11 bases had no gene match.

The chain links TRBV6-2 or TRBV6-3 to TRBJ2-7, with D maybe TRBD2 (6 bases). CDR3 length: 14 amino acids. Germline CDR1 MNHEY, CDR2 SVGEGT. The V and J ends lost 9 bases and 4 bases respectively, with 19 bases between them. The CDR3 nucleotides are TGTGCCAGTCAGGACTACCCGGACAATTACGAGCAGTACTTC. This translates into CASQDYPDNYEQYF.